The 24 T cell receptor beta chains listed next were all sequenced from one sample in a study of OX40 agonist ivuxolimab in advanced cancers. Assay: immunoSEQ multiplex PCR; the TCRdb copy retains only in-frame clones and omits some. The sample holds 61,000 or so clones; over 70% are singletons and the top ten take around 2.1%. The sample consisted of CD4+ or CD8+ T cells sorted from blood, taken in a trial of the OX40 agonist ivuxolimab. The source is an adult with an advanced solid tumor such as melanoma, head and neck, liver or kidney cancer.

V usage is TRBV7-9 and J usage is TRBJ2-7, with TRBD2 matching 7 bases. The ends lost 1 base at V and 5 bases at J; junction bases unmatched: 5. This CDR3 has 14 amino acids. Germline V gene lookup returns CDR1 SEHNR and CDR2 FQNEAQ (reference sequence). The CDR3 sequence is CASSLGVAGDEQYF. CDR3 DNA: TGTGCCAGCAGCTTAGGGGTGGCGGGGGACGAGCAGTACTTC.

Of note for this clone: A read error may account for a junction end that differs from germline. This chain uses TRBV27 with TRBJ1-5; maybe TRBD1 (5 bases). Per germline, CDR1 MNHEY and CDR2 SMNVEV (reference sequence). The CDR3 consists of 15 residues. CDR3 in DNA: TGTGCCAGGAGTTCGGGGGGGTATAGCAATCAGCCCCAGCATTTT. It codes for CARSSGGYSNQPQHF.

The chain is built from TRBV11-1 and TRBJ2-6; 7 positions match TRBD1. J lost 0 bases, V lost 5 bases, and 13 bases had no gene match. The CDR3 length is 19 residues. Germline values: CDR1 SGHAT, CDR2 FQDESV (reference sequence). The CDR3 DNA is TGTGCCAGCAGCCGATCCTCGACAGGGTTGGACTCTGGGGCCAACGTCCTGACTTTC. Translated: CASSRSSTGLDSGANVLTF.

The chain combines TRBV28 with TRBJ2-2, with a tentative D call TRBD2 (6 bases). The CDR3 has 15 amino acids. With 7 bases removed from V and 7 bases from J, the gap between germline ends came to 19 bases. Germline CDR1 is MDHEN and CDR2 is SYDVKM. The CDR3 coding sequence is TGTGCCAGCAACCTACAGGAGGGATTCGGCGGGGAGCTGTTTTTT. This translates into CASNLQEGFGGELFF.

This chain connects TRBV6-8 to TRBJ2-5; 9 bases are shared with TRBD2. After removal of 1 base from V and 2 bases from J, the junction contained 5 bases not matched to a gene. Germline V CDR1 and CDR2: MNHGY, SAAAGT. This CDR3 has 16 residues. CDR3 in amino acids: CASSYFAGGQQETQYF. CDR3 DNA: TGTGCCAGCAGTTACTTCGCGGGAGGGCAGCAAGAGACCCAGTACTTC.

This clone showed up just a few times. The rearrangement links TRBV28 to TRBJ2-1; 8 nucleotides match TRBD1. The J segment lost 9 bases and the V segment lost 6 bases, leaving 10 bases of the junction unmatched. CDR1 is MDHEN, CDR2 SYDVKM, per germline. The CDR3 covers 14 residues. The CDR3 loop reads CASRPRTGKGEQFF. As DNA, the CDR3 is TGTGCCAGCAGACCTCGGACAGGGAAGGGTGAGCAGTTCTTC.

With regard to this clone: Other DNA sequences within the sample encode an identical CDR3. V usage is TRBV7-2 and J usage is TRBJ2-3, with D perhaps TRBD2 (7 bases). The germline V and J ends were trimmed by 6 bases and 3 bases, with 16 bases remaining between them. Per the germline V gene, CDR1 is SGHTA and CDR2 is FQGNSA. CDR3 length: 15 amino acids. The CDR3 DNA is TGTGCCAGCAGTCCCGGGGGGCCCTTAACAGATACGCAGTATTTT. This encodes CASSPGGPLTDTQYF.

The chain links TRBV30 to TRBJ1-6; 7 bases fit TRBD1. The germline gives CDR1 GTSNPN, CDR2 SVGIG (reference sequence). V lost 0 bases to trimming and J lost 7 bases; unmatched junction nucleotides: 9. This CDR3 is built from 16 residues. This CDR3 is CAWSVRPRGGNSPLHF. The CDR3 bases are TGTGCCTGGAGTGTACGGCCCAGGGGGGGAAATTCACCCCTCCACTTT.

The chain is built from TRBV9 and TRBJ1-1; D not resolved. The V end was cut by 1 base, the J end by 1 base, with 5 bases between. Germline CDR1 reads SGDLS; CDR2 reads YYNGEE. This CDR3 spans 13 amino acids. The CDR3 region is CASSVFGNTEAFF. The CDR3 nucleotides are TGTGCCAGCAGCGTATTTGGGAACACTGAAGCTTTCTTT.

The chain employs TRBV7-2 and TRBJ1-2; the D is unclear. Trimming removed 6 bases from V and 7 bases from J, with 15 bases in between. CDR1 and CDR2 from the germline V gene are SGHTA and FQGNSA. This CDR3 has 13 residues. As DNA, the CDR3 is TGTGCCAGCAGTCCTACCAACCGCGGTGGCTACACCTTC. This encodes CASSPTNRGGYTF.

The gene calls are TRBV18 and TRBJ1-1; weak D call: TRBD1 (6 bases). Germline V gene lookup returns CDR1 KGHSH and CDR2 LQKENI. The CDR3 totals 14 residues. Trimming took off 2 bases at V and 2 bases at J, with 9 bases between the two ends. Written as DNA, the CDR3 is TGTGCCAGCTCACCAACAGGGATTAACACTGAAGCTTTCTTT. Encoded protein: CASSPTGINTEAFF.

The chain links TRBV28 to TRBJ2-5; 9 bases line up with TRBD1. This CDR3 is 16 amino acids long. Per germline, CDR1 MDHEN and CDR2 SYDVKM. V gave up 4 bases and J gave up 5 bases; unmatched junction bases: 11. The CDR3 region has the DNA TGTGCCAGCAGTTCCCCGGACAGGGGAGGGGGGGAGACCCAGTACTTC. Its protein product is CASSSPDRGGGETQYF.

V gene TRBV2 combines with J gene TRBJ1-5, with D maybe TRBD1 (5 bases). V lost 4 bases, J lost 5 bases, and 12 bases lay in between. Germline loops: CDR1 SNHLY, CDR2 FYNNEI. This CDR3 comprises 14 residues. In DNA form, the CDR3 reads TGTGCCAGCAGTGTCGACAGTCGATATCAGCCCCAGCATTTT. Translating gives CASSVDSRYQPQHF.

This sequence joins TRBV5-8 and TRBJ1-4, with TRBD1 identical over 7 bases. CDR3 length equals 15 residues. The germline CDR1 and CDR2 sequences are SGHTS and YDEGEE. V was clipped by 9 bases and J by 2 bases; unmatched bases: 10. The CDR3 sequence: CATSSWGQTNEKLFF. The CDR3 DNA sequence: TGTGCCACCTCCTCATGGGGACAGACTAATGAAAAACTGTTTTTT.

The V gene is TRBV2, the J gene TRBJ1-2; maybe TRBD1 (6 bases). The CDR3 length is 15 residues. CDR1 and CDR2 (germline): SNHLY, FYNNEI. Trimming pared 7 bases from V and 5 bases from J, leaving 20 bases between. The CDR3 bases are TGTGCCAGCACCGAAAATCAGGGGAATGGGTATGGCTACACCTTC. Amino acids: CASTENQGNGYGYTF. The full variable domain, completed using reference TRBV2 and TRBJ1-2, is EPEVTQTPSHQVTQMGQEVILRCVPISNHLYFYWYRQILGQKVEFLVSFYNNEISEKSEIFDDQFSVERPDGSNFTLKIRSTKLEDSAMYFCASTENQGNGYGYTFGSGTRLTVV.

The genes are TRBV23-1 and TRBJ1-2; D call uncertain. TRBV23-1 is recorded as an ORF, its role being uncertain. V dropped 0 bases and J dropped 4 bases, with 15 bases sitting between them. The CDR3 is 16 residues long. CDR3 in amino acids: CASSQSWTFRGYGYTF. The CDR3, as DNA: TGCGCCAGCAGTCAATCTTGGACTTTTCGAGGCTATGGCTACACCTTC.

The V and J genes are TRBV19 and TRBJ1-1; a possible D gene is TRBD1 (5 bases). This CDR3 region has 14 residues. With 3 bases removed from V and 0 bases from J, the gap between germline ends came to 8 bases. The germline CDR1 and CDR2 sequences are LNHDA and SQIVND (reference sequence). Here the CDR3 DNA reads TGTGCCAGTAGTATTGAAGGGGTGAACACTGAAGCTTTCTTT. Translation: CASSIEGVNTEAFF.

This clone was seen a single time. In DNA, the CDR3 is TGCGCCAGCAGACGTACCGGGACCACGGAGGAAAAACTGTTTTTT. Translated, it gives CASRRTGTTEEKLFF. The gene calls are TRBV5-1 and TRBJ1-4; possible D gene TRBD1, 5 bases. CDR3 length: 15 amino acids. CDR1 and CDR2 (germline): SGHRS, YFSETQ. The germline V and J ends were trimmed by 5 bases and 8 bases, with 19 bases remaining between them.

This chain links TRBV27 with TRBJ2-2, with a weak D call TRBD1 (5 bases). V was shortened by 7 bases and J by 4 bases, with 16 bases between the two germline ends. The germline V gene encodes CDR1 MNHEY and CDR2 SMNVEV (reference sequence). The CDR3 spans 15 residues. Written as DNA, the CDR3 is TGTGCCAGCACGGGCAGGGAAAAGAGCACCGGGGAGCTGTTTTTT. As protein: CASTGREKSTGELFF.

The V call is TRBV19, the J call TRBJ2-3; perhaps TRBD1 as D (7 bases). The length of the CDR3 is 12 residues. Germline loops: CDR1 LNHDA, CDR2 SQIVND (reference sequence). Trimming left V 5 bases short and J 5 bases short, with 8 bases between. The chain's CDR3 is CASSQGGDTQYF. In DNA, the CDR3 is TGTGCCAGTAGTCAGGGGGGAGATACGCAGTATTTT. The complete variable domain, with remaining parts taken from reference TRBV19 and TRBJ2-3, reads DGGITQSPKYLFRKEGQNVTLSCEQNLNHDAMYWYRQDPGQGLRLIYYSQIVNDFQKGDIAEGYSVSREKKESFPLTVTSAQKNPTAFYLCASSQGGDTQYFGPGTRLTVL.

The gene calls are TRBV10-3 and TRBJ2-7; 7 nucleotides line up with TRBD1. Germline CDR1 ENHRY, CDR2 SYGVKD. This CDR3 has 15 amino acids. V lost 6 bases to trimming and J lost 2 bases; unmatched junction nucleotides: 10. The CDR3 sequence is CAIRSRDSATYEQYF. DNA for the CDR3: TGTGCCATCAGGAGCCGGGACAGTGCTACCTACGAGCAGTACTTC.

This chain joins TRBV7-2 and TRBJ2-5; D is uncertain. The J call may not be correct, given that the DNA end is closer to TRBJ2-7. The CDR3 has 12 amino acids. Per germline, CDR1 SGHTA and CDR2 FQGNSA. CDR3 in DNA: TGTGCCAGCAGCTTGAGTAGGAGCGAGCAGTACTTC. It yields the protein CASSLSRSEQYF.

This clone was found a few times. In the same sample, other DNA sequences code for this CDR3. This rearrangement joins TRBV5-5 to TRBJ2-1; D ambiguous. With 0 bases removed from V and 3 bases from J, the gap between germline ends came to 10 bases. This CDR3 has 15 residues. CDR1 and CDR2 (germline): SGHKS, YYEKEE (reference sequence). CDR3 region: CASSLDGDSYNEQFF. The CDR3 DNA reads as TGTGCCAGCAGCTTGGATGGGGATAGCTACAATGAGCAGTTCTTC.

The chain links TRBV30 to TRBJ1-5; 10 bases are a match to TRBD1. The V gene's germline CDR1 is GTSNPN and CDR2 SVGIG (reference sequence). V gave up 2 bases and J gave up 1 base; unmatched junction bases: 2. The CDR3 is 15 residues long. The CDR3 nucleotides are TGTGCCTGGAGTAAGGACAGGGGGAGCAATCAGCCCCAGCATTTT. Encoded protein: CAWSKDRGSNQPQHF.